The 10 T cell receptor beta chains below come from one sample, sequenced in a study of blood T cells in healthy people across ages. With a J-beta primer mix and a sample-barcoded 5' primer, a second PCR ran about 7 to 12 cycles. Each CDR3 protein gets one entry after TCRdb re-called the 5' RACE reads with MiXCR. The sample consists of around 800,000 distinct CDR3 sequences, approximately 55% of them appearing once. Sequencing used blood. The receptors originated from an elderly man in good health.

V gene TRBV5-1 combines with J gene TRBJ2-2; possible D gene TRBD2, 5 bases. The CDR3 spans 14 residues. Germline CDR1 SGHRS, CDR2 YFSETQ. V dropped 4 bases and J dropped 4 bases, with 11 bases sitting between them. The DNA for the CDR3 is TGCGCCAGCAGCCCGGGGTCCGGCACCGGGGAGCTGTTTTTT. It encodes CASSPGSGTGELFF.

This sequence joins TRBV2 and TRBJ2-5; TRBD2 agrees at 10 bases. The CDR3 totals 14 residues. J was trimmed by 5 bases and V by 4 bases; bases with no gene match: 4. CDR1 and CDR2 (germline): SNHLY, FYNNEI. The CDR3 sequence is CASSVGGLAETQYF. CDR3 nucleotide sequence: TGTGCCAGCAGTGTGGGGGGACTAGCGGAGACCCAGTACTTC.

The CDR3: CSAIPRPVPVYEQYF. CDR3 coding DNA: TGCAGTGCTATACCGAGGCCAGTCCCCGTTTACGAGCAGTACTTC. J is TRBJ2-7 and V is TRBV20-1; D gene ambiguous. Germline CDR1 is DFQATT and CDR2 is SNEGSKA (reference sequence). Trimming removed 4 bases from V and 4 bases from J, with 20 bases in between. The CDR3 contains 15 residues.

The chain carries TRBV27 and TRBJ2-3; maybe TRBD1 (6 bases). Germline V gene lookup returns CDR1 MNHEY and CDR2 SMNVEV (reference sequence). This CDR3 comprises 17 residues. V was pared by 8 bases and J by 14 bases, with 35 bases between. This CDR3 reads CASLPWAKDSQHRYAYF. The DNA for the CDR3 is TGTGCCAGCCTCCCGTGGGCAAAGGACAGTCAGCACAGATACGCGTATTTT.

The chain has TRBV9 and TRBJ2-1; TRBD1 aligns across 10 bases. Germline CDR1 is SGDLS and CDR2 is YYNGEE. The CDR3 loop spans 15 amino acids. The junction had 4 bases not matched to a gene; V was cut back by 3 bases and J by 4 bases. CDR3 in amino acids: CASSADRGLYNEQFF. The CDR3 DNA follows: TGTGCCAGCAGCGCCGACAGGGGGCTATACAATGAGCAGTTCTTC.

This clonotype was counted only a few times. The chain has TRBV7-3 and TRBJ2-1; unclear D gene. V lost 5 bases, J lost 6 bases, and 14 bases lay in between. Germline V gene lookup returns CDR1 SGHTA and CDR2 FQGTGA. The CDR3 covers 14 residues. The CDR3 nucleotides read TGTGCCAGCAGCCCGAGGCGGAGTACCAATGAGCAGTTCTTC. Protein sequence: CASSPRRSTNEQFF.

The chain uses TRBV29-1 and TRBJ1-1; possibly TRBD1 for D (5 bases). Germline CDR1 is SQVTM and CDR2 is ANQGSEA. CDR3 length equals 14 residues. The V gene lost 4 bases and the J gene lost 4 bases, with 16 bases spanning the gap. The CDR3 region has the DNA TGCAGCGTTGCCCCGGAAGGGGTGGTCACTGAAGCTTTCTTT. This codes for CSVAPEGVVTEAFF.

The chain employs TRBV11-2 and TRBJ2-3; no clear D gene. CDR3 length equals 14 residues. Germline V gene sequence: CDR1 SGHAT, CDR2 FQNNGV. Deletions cut 2 bases from V and 14 bases from J, with 20 bases between. Written as DNA, the CDR3 is TGTGCCAGCAGCTTAACCCAAAGGTTGAGATACGCGTATTTT. Protein sequence: CASSLTQRLRYAYF.

This clonotype appeared many times. Sequence at one end of the junction differs from germline and may be a read error. The rearrangement joins TRBV5-1 to TRBJ2-7, with 10 bases that match TRBD1. Looked up from germline, CDR1 is SGHRS and CDR2 is YFSETQ. This CDR3 has 14 amino acids. The CDR3 loop reads CASSPGQGPYEQYF. In DNA form, the CDR3 reads TGTGCCAGCAGTCCGGGACAGGGGCCCTACGAGCAGTACTTC.

This clonotype was seen a few times. The junction departs from germline at one end; a sequencing error may be responsible. The V gene is TRBV2, the J gene TRBJ2-5, with a tentative D call TRBD1 (6 bases). The CDR3 is made up of 14 amino acids. CDR1 and CDR2 from the germline V gene are SNHLY and FYNNEI. The CDR3, as DNA: TGTGCCAGCAGGGAAGACAGGTATCAAGAGACCCAGTACTTC. Its translation is CASREDRYQETQYF.